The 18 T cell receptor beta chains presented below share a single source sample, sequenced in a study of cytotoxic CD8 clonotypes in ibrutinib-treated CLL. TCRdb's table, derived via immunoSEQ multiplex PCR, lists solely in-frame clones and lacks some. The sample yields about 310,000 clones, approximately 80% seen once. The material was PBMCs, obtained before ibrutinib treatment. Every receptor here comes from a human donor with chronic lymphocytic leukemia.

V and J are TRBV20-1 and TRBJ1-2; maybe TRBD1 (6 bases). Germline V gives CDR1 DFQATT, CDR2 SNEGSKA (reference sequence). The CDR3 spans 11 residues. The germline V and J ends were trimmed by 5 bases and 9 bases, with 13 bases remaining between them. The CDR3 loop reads CSAGQYSRYTF. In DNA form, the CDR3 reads TGCAGTGCTGGACAGTATTCTCGCTACACCTTC.

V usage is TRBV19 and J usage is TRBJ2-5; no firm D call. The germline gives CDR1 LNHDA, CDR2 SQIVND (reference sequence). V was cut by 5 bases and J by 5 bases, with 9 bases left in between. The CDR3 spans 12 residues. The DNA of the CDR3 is TGTGCCAGTAGTCCGGGTGGGGAGACCCAGTACTTC. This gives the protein CASSPGGETQYF.

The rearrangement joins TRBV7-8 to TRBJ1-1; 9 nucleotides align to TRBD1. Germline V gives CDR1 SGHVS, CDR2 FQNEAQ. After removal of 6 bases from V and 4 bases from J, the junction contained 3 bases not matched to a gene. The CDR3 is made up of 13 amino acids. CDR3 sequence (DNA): TGTGCCAGCAGACCGACAGGGGGCACTGAAGCTTTCTTT. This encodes CASRPTGGTEAFF.

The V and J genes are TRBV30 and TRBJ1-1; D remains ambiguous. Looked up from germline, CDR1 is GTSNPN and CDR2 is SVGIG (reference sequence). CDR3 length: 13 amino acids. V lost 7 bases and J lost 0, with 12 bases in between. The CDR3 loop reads CASSQELNTEAFF. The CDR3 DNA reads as TGTGCCTCATCGCAGGAGCTGAACACTGAAGCTTTCTTT.

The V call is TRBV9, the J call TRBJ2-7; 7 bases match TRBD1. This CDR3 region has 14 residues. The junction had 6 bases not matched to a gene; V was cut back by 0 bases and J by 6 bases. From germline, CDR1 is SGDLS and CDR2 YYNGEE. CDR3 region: CASSVAGQSTEQYF. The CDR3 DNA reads TGTGCCAGCAGCGTAGCGGGACAGTCAACCGAGCAGTACTTC.

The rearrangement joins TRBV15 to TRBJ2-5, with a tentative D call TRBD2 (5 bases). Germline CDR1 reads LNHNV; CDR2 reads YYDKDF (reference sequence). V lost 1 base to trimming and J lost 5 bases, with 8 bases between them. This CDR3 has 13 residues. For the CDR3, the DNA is TGTGCCACCAGCAGAGGGCCGGGGGAGACCCAGTACTTC. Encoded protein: CATSRGPGETQYF.

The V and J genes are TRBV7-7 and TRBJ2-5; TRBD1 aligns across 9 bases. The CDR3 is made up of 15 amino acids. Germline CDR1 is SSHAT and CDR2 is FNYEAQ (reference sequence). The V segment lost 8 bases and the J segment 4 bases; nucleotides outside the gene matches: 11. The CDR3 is CASGKGQGLGETQYF. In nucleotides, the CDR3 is TGTGCCAGCGGCAAAGGACAGGGGTTAGGAGAGACCCAGTACTTC.

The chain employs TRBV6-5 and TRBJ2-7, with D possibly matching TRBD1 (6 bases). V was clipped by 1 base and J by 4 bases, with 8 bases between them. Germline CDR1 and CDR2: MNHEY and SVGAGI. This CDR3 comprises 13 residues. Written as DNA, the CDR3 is TGTGCCAGCAGTTACTATACAGGGTACGAGCAGTACTTC. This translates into CASSYYTGYEQYF.

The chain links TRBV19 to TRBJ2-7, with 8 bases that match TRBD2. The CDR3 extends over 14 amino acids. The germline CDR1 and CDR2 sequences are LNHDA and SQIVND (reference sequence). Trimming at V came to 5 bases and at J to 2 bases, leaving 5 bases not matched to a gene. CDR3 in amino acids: CASSATAGAYEQYF. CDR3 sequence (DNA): TGTGCCAGTAGTGCAACAGCGGGAGCCTACGAGCAGTACTTC.

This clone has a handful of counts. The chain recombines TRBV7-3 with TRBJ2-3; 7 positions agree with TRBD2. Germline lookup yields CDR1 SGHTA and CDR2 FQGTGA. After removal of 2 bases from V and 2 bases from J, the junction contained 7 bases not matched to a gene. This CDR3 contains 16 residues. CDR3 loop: CASSLGPAGHTDTQYF. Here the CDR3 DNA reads TGTGCCAGCAGCTTAGGTCCAGCGGGGCACACAGATACGCAGTATTTT.

This CDR3 reads CASRKGGPNTEAFF. The CDR3 bases are TGTGCCAGCAGAAAAGGAGGACCGAACACTGAAGCTTTCTTT. This sequence joins TRBV7-2 and TRBJ1-1; D not resolved. CDR1 and CDR2 (germline): SGHTA, FQGNSA. The CDR3 consists of 14 residues. V lost 6 bases and J lost 1, with 12 bases in between.

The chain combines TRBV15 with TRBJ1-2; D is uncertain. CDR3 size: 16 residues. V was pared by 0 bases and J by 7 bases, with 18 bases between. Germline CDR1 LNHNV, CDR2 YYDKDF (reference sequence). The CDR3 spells CATSREIRGGPSGYTF. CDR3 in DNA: TGTGCCACCAGCAGAGAGATCCGGGGAGGTCCGTCTGGCTACACCTTC.

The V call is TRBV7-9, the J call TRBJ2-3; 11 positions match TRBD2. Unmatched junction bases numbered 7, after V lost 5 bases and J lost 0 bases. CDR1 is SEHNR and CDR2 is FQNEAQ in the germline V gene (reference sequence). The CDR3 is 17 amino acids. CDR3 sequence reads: CASSPTSGITSTDTQYF. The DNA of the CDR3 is TGTGCCAGCAGCCCGACTAGCGGGATCACGAGCACAGATACGCAGTATTTT.

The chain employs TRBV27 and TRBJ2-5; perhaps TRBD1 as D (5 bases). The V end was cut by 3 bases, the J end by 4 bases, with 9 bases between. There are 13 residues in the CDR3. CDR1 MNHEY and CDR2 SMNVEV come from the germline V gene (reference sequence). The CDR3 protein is CASSFFQGETQYF. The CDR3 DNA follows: TGTGCCAGCAGTTTTTTCCAGGGAGAGACCCAGTACTTC.

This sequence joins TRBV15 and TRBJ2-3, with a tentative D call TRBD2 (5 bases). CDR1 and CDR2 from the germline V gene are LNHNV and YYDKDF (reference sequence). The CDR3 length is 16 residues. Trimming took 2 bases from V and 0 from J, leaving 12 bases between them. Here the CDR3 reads CATSRKVATSTDTQYF. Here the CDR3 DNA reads TGTGCCACCAGCAGAAAAGTAGCGACTAGCACAGATACGCAGTATTTT.

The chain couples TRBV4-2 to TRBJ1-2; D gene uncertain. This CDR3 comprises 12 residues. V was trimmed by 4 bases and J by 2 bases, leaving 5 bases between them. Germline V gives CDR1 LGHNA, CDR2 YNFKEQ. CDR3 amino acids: CASSRDNYGYTF. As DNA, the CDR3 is TGTGCCAGCAGCCGAGACAACTATGGCTACACCTTC.

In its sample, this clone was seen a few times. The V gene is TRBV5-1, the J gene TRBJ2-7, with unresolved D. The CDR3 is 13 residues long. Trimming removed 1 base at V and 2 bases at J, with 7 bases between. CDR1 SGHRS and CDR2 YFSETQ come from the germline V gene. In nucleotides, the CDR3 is TGCGCCAGCAGCTTGCAACCACCCTACGAGCAGTACTTC. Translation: CASSLQPPYEQYF.

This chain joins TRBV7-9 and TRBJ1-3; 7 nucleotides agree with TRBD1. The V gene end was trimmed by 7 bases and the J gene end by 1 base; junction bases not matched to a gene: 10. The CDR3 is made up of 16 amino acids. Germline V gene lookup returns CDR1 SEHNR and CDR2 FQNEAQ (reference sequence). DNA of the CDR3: TGTGCCAGCAACTATTTCGGACAGGCTTCTGGAAACACCATATATTTT. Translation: CASNYFGQASGNTIYF.